The rows below give T cell receptor beta chains drawn from one sample of a study of blood T cell repertoires in COVID-19. Method: immunoSEQ multiplex PCR; TCRdb's copy keeps in-frame clones and lacks some. Of 200,000 to 250,000 clones in the sample, more than 75% were seen once. The sequenced sample was peripheral blood. The receptor set was obtained from a middle-aged woman with acute or convalescent COVID-19. The conserved cysteine and the conserved F or W are not part of the CDR3 here.

>TRBV5-4|12|TRBJ2-2
ASSPIGGAGELF
>TRBV4-1|18|TRBJ1-6
ASSQVLMWDRGHLRSPLH
>TRBV2|12|TRBJ2-7
ASSEGGVTYEQY
>TRBV5-1|13|TRBJ2-1
ASSLEGLANNEQF
>TRBV27|14|TRBJ2-1
ASSARLAGAYNEQF
>TRBV28|14|TRBJ1-1
ASRIGTGVQGTEAF
>TRBV24-1|11|TRBJ2-3
ATSGGLTDTQY
>TRBV3-1/TRBV3-2|13|TRBJ2-2
ASSLKGVNTGELF
>TRBV5-1|12|TRBJ2-1
ASSASGGYNEQF
>TRBV24-1|9|TRBJ2-3
ATSAEDTQY
>TRBV5-1|10|TRBJ1-2
ASSLGAGGYT
>TRBV15|15|TRBJ2-3
ATSRGLAGGRTDTQY
>TRBV25-1|12|TRBJ1-2
ASSRWDPTDGYT
>TRBV7-9|10|TRBJ1-2
ASSLETYGYT
>TRBV7-8|12|TRBJ2-1
ASTYSVGNNEQF
>TRBV5-1|14|TRBJ2-1
ASSLSGLLLDNEQF
>TRBV10-3|13|TRBJ1-5
AISESNRLDQPQH
>TRBV6-2/TRBV6-3|14|TRBJ2-7
ASSYGLAGVSGEQY
>TRBV13|12|TRBJ2-3
ASSLGRGPDTQY
>TRBV10-1|9|TRBJ1-1
ASSEGQGAF
>TRBV2|12|TRBJ2-7
ASKRQGDSYEQY
>TRBV3-1/TRBV3-2|13|TRBJ1-3
ASSQDRGFGNTIY
>TRBV21-1|11|TRBJ1-2
ASSRDRLYGYT
>TRBV5-1|13|TRBJ2-3
ASSRGSSSTDTQY
>TRBV30|12|TRBJ2-2
AWSVLGAAGELF
>TRBV9|14|TRBJ1-1
ASSPRQPGVNTEAF
>TRBV6-1|13|TRBJ1-6
ASSEYWTKDSPLH
>TRBV19|14|TRBJ2-5
ASSIGTSTLQETQY
>TRBV2|12|TRBJ2-7
ASRAGTGNYEQY
>TRBV15|13|TRBJ2-1
ATSISGSSYNEQF
>TRBV7-9|13|TRBJ2-2
ASSPGQKITGELF
>TRBV28|14|TRBJ1-2
ASSPRGQGDGYGYT
>TRBV2|16|TRBJ1-2
ASWVAPAAGQTNYGYT
>TRBV6-5|12|TRBJ2-1
ASRKGTSVSEQF
>TRBV6-5|12|TRBJ1-1
ASKTSTGSTEAF
>TRBV27|13|TRBJ2-1
ASSWGTGGYNEQF
>TRBV19|12|TRBJ1-2
ASNTPGQGYGYT
>TRBV30|11|TRBJ2-3
AWALGRTDTQY
>TRBV10-3|12|TRBJ2-7
AISGGQIGYEQY
>TRBV9|11|TRBJ2-2
ASSVRGTGELF